This T cell receptor beta chain is drawn from a study of blood T cell repertoires in COVID-19. This CDR3 is built from 16 residues. V was shortened by 4 bases and J by 5 bases, with 21 bases between the two germline ends. Germline assignment: CDR1 SGHRS and CDR2 YFSETQ. Original handling: Reference gene primer amplification in the assay estimated nucleated cell counts. The protocol was immunoSEQ multiplex PCR, while the TCRdb copy is restricted to in-frame clones and leaves out a portion. V and J calls and clone size follow that table, whereas D and trimming were derived from the DNA. The sample includes approximately 200,000 clones, almost 85% of them seen just once.

The origin of this receptor is a human donor with acute or convalescent COVID-19. The donor label of this sample is uncertain. The sample comprised peripheral blood. The chain combines TRBV5-1 with TRBJ2-5; no firm D call. CDR3: CASSPSGTTNGETQYF. CDR3 sequence (DNA): TGCGCCAGCAGCCCATCCGGAACTACCAATGGCGAGACCCAGTACTTC.